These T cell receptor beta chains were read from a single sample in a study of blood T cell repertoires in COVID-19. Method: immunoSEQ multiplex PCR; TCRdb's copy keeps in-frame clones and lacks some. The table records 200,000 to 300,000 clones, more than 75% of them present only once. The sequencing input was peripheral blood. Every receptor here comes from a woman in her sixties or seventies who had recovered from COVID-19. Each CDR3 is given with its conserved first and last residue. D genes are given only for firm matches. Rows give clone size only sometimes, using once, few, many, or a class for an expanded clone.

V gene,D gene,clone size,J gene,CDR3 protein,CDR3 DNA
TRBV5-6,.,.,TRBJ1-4,CASSLEEAGEKLFF,TGTGCCAGCAGCTTGGAAGAGGCGGGCGAAAAACTGTTTTTT
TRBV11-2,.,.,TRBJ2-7,CASSLQVHDSYEQYF,TGTGCCAGCAGCTTACAGGTACACGACTCCTACGAGCAGTACTTC
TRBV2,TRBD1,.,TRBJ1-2,CASSEAGGRYYGYTF,TGTGCCAGCAGTGAAGCAGGGGGCAGGTACTATGGCTACACCTTC
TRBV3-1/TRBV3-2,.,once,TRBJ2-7,CASSPYESYEQYF,TGTGCCAGCAGCCCCTATGAATCCTACGAGCAGTACTTC
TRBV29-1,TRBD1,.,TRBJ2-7,CSVRQGSYEQYF,TGCAGCGTTAGACAGGGCTCCTACGAGCAGTACTTC
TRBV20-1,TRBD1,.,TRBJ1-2,CSASPPGQGYSDYGYTF,TGCAGTGCTAGTCCCCCGGGACAGGGGTACTCCGACTATGGCTACACCTTC
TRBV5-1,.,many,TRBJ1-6,CASSLAGNSPLHF,TGCGCCAGCAGCTTGGCCGGGAATTCACCCCTCCACTTT
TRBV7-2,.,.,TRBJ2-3,CASSKGLTVTDTQYF,TGTGCCAGCAGCAAAGGACTGACGGTCACAGATACGCAGTATTTT
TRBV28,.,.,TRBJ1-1,CASSRIRGRNTEAFF,TGTGCCAGCAGTCGCATAAGGGGAAGGAACACTGAAGCTTTCTTT
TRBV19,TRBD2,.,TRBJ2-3,CASSIASGGGQYF,TGTGCCAGTAGTATCGCCAGCGGGGGGGGGCAGTATTTT
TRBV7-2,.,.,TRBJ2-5,CASSKRDLAVEETQYF,TGTGCCAGCAGCAAGCGTGACTTAGCTGTGGAGGAGACCCAGTACTTC
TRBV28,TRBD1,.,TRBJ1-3,CASSRTGGNTIYF,TGTGCCAGCAGCAGGACAGGGGGAAACACCATATATTTT
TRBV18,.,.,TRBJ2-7,CASSPPVSYEQYF,TGTGCCAGCTCACCACCCGTCTCCTACGAGCAGTACTTC
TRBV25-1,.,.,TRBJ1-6,CASSAQTSHLYNSPLHF,TGTGCCAGCAGTGCCCAAACATCACACCTCTATAATTCACCCCTCCACTTT
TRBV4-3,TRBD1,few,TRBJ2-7,CASSQDPGQGYEQYF,TGCGCCAGCAGCCAAGATCCGGGACAGGGTTACGAGCAGTACTTC